This T cell receptor (beta chain) is from a study of shared clonotypes between healthy human individuals. Study overall: The composition of the donors was a couple of women and three men aged 18 to 49.

The DNA input per sorted-subset replicate PCR was 200 ng, corresponding to some 30,000 T cell genomes. Using immunoSEQ multiplex PCR, the repertoire was profiled, and TCRdb retains in-frame clones only, with some absent. The sample yields hundreds of thousands of clones, around 96% seen once. Note on this clone: The antigen is undetermined.

Study-wide findings and caveats: Sampling covered nothing but blood. Tissue TCR repertoires likely differ from those found in blood. Some naive CD4 clonotypes, 5% to 5.5%, turned up in common across a handful of donors.

Only CD45RO-negative cells positively selected for CCR7 counted as naive CD8 cells, so terminally differentiated effector memory CD45RA+ cells were excluded. V lost 3 bases and J lost 5; bases outside the gene matches: 8. Per germline, CDR1 SGDLS and CDR2 YYNGEE. The CDR3 totals 15 residues. This TCR was recovered from a woman under 40 in good health. V usage is TRBV9 and J usage is TRBJ2-5, with 9 bases matching TRBD1. Source material: naive CD8+ T cells sorted from blood. DNA for the CDR3: TGTGCCAGCAGCGGTGGGACAGGGCTTTCGGAGACCCAGTACTTC. Protein: CASSGGTGLSETQYF.